This T cell receptor (beta chain) was captured by sequencing in a study of blood T cell repertoires in COVID-19. CDR1 is LNHDA and CDR2 is SQIVND in the germline V gene (reference sequence). The CDR3 runs 14 residues. Trimming cost V 6 bases and J 7 bases; bases outside gene matches: 11. Generated by immunoSEQ multiplex PCR, the TCRdb table keeps only in-frame clones and is missing some. The profile shows some 330,000 clones, around nine tenths of them singletons. In its sample, this clone was seen once. This rearrangement joins TRBV19 to TRBJ1-2; 7 bases line up with TRBD1. The sequence was collected from a man aged 25 to 45 who had recovered from COVID-19. The specimen sequenced was PBMCs or T cells enriched from blood (not recorded which). The CDR3 coding sequence is TGTGCCAGTAGCCCGGACAGGTGGAATGGTGGCTACACCTTC. Translation gives CASSPDRWNGGYTF.